The present T cell receptor beta chain was sequenced within a study of cytomegalovirus exposure and HLA in healthy donors. General study results and limits: After further analysis at a later stage, around 17,000 TCR beta sequences were associated with HLA alleles at 0.05 false discovery rate. A later analysis linked a missense variant in DCLRE1C to the trimming of TCR beta V and J genes.

PCR used 60 Vbeta primers and 13 Jbeta primers. The repertoire was sequenced with immunoSEQ multiplex PCR; TCRdb's copy has only in-frame clones and lacks some. The data hold 70,000 to 90,000 clones, with roughly 74% observed a single time. This clone was seen more than once but under ten times. The antigen remains undetermined. This clonotype was obtained from a man aged 40-55 years in good health and CMV-seronegative. The sample consisted of PBMCs.

In DNA, the CDR3 is TGCGCCAGCAGCGGGCCGGGACAACTTGAGCAGTACTTC. Its translation: CASSGPGQLEQYF. This sequence joins TRBV5-1 and TRBJ2-7; tentative D call: TRBD1 (6 bases). The germline V gene has CDR1 SGHRS and CDR2 YFSETQ. The CDR3 totals 13 residues. Trimming removed 4 bases at V and 7 bases at J, with 15 bases between.